The 3 T cell receptor beta chains below were found in one sample sequenced in a study of shared clonotypes between healthy human individuals. TCRdb keeps only in-frame clones here, not all; method: immunoSEQ multiplex PCR. The sample has over 850,000 clones, about four fifths seen once; the top ten hold 0.55% to 0.7%. Input material: memory CD4+ T cells from PBMCs. Subset denoted: CD45RA-negative fraction. The receptor source for this set is a man between 18 and 29 years old in good health. Some clones in this sample may be carry-over from other donors' samples.

The chain employs TRBV5-1 and TRBJ2-1; weak D call: TRBD1 (6 bases). Per the germline V gene, CDR1 is SGHRS and CDR2 is YFSETQ. The CDR3 length is 16 residues. V was clipped by 0 bases and J by 7 bases, with 17 bases between them. CDR3 nucleotide sequence: TGCGCCAGCAGCTTGGGTCAGGGGCTAATTTCGAATGAGCAGTTCTTC. This sequence encodes CASSLGQGLISNEQFF. Using reference TRBV5-1 and TRBJ2-1 for the parts outside the CDR3, the full variable domain is KAGVTQTPRYLIKTRGQQVTLSCSPISGHRSVSWYQQTPGQGLQFLFEYFSETQRNKGNFPGRFSGRQFSNSRSEMNVSTLELGDSALYLCASSLGQGLISNEQFFGPGTRLTVL.

The chain combines TRBV27 with TRBJ1-1; 11 bases align to TRBD1. The CDR3 contains 17 residues. The J segment lost 4 bases and the V segment lost 6 bases, leaving 13 bases of the junction unmatched. Germline V CDR1 and CDR2: MNHEY, SMNVEV (reference sequence). CDR3 sequence (DNA): TGTGCCAGCAGCCTGGTACCGCCGGGACAGGGGGGCACTGAAGCTTTCTTT. Residues: CASSLVPPGQGGTEAFF.

A note on this clone: Other nucleotide sequences from this sample produce the same CDR3. The rearrangement joins TRBV4-1 to TRBJ1-3; D unresolved. The CDR3 has 13 amino acids. V gave up 3 bases and J gave up 0 bases, with 3 bases separating them. Germline V gene data show CDR1 as MGHRA and CDR2 as YSYEKL. CDR3 in amino acids: CASSQVSGNTIYF. As DNA, the CDR3 is TGCGCCAGCAGCCAGGTCTCTGGAAACACCATATATTTT.